This is a list of T cell receptor beta chains from one sample in a study of shared T cell receptors in the human thymus. Sequenced by immunoSEQ multiplex PCR; TCRdb stores in-frame clones only, minus some. The sample has 630,000 or so clones; approximately 87% are singletons. These same records also appear under a second study, on human thymus T cells.

The source material was thymocytes. The receptor source for this set is a boy younger than two with a congenital heart defect. CDR3s include the opening cysteine and the closing phenylalanine or tryptophan. The D gene is left open where the match is weak. A row's size may be missing; if present it is once, few, many or a size class.

CDR3	DNA	J	size	D	V
CASSGGSGPTDTQYF	TGCGCCAGCAGCGGGGGTAGCGGGCCCACAGATACGCAGTATTTT	TRBJ2-3	once	TRBD2	TRBV10-1
CSVEETGHSYGYTF	TGCAGCGTTGAAGAAACCGGACACTCCTATGGCTACACCTTC	TRBJ1-2	NA	NA	TRBV29-1
CASSPTDRDSYEQYF	TGTGCCAGTAGTCCAACGGACAGGGACTCCTACGAGCAGTACTTC	TRBJ2-7	NA	TRBD1	TRBV19
CASSRGTVYEQYF	TGTGCCAGCAGTAGGGGGACAGTCTACGAGCAGTACTTC	TRBJ2-7	NA	TRBD1	TRBV6-5
CASSSVGVGYNSPLHF	TGTGCCAGCAGCTCCGTCGGGGTTGGCTATAATTCACCCCTCCACTTT	TRBJ1-6	NA	NA	TRBV5-6
CASSFGAYGEDTEAFF	TGTGCCAGCAGCTTCGGTGCTTACGGGGAGGACACTGAAGCTTTCTTT	TRBJ1-1	NA	NA	TRBV7-6
CAWSQPGQGYEQYF	TGTGCCTGGAGCCAACCGGGACAGGGTTACGAGCAGTACTTC	TRBJ2-7	NA	TRBD1	TRBV30
CASSQEGSAGAVQETQYF	TGCGCCAGCAGCCAAGAAGGATCGGCGGGGGCCGTTCAAGAGACCCAGTACTTC	TRBJ2-5	NA	NA	TRBV4-1
CATRWDRGLTDTQYF	TGTGCCACCAGATGGGACAGGGGGCTCACAGATACGCAGTATTTT	TRBJ2-3	NA	TRBD1	TRBV15
CASSQDNIGQGEF	TGCGCCAGCAGCCAAGATAACATAGGACAGGGGGAATTC	TRBJ1-2	NA	TRBD1	TRBV4-1
CASSVGGGDQPQHF	TGTGCCAGCAGTGTAGGGGGCGGTGATCAGCCCCAGCATTTT	TRBJ1-5	NA	TRBD1	TRBV13
CASSETGKQGNEQFF	TGTGCCAGCAGTGAAACTGGGAAACAGGGCAATGAGCAGTTCTTC	TRBJ2-1	NA	NA	TRBV6-1
CASSPRSPGSRYEQYF	TGTGCCAGCTCACCACGTTCTCCCGGGAGCCGCTACGAGCAGTACTTC	TRBJ2-7	NA	NA	TRBV18
CATSRGSPGSGGKNERNEQFF	TGTGCCACCAGCAGGGGAAGCCCCGGCAGCGGGGGGAAGAATGAGAGGAATGAGCAGTTCTTC	TRBJ2-1	NA	TRBD2	TRBV15
CASSFPLEVTSSYEQYF	TGTGCCAGCAGTTTTCCCCTCGAAGTCACAAGTTCCTACGAGCAGTACTTC	TRBJ2-7	NA	NA	TRBV28
CASSADFSDTQYF	TGTGCCAGTAGTGCGGACTTCTCAGATACGCAGTATTTT	TRBJ2-3	NA	NA	TRBV19
CATSRSTGEGETQYF	TGTGCCACCAGCAGATCGACAGGGGAGGGAGAGACCCAGTACTTC	TRBJ2-5	NA	NA	TRBV15
CASSVGRDSTYEQYF	TGTGCCAGCAGCGTAGGGCGGGACAGCACCTACGAGCAGTACTTC	TRBJ2-7	once	NA	TRBV11-3
CASSFSPVYEQYF	TGTGCCAGCAGTTTTTCTCCAGTCTACGAGCAGTACTTC	TRBJ2-7	NA	NA	TRBV28
CSVERWGRSGGARGYTF	TGCAGCGTTGAGCGATGGGGTAGGTCAGGGGGCGCTCGAGGCTACACCTTC	TRBJ1-2	NA	TRBD1	TRBV29-1
CASSFSGGGDTSLYEQYF	TGTGCCAGCAGTTTTAGCGGGGGGGGAGATACCTCCCTCTACGAGCAGTACTTC	TRBJ2-7	NA	TRBD2	TRBV5-4
CASSPGGEGGLYEQYF	TGTGCCAGCTCACCGGGCGGTGAGGGAGGGCTCTACGAGCAGTACTTC	TRBJ2-7	NA	TRBD2	TRBV18